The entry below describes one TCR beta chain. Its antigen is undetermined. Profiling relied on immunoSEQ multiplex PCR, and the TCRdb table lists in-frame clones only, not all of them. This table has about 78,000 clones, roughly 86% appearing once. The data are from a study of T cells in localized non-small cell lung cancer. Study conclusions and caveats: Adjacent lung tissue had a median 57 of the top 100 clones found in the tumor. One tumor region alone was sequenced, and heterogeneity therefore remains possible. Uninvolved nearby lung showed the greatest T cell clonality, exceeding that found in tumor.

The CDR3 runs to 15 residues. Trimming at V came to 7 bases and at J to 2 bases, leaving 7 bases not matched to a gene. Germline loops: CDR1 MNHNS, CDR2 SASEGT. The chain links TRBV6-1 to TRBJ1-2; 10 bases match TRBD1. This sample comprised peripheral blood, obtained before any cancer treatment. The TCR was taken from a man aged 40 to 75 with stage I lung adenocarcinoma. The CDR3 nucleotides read TGTGCCAGCAATGACGGACAGGGGGAAAACTATGGCTACACCTTC. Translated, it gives CASNDGQGENYGYTF.